This T cell receptor beta chain was observed in a study of tumor and adjacent non-tumor tissue in lung cancer. For the study at large: Patients were aged about 30 to 85, fewer than twelve men and about 5 women, stage I to III.

Study-level results: Patients with more diverse tumor TCRs had worse survival.

No cell sorting was done before RNA was extracted from the tissue. More than 3 cm separated this lung sample from the edge of the tumor. This CDR3 has 17 residues. Germline V gives CDR1 SGHDT, CDR2 YYEEEE. Three rounds of nested PCR, following a modified ARM-PCR protocol, produced the TCRbeta library. TCRdb redid the calling of the multiplex PCR reads with MiXCR, one entry per CDR3 protein. This table has under 75,000 distinct CDR3 sequences, around two thirds appearing once. In regard to this clonotype: The antigen is not known. Given a much more abundant clone one base away, this may be a read error.

The TCR sequence derives from a woman aged 50 to 65 with non-small cell lung cancer. Sequencing was carried out using distant non-tumor lung tissue. The rearrangement links TRBV5-6 to TRBJ2-3, with TRBD1 identical over 9 bases. The CDR3 reads CTSSRLTGGGGTDTQYF. The CDR3 DNA reads TGTACCAGCAGCCGTTTAACAGGGGGCGGGGGCACAGATACGCAGTATTTT.